This TCR beta chain was captured in a study of CD8 T cells in Susac syndrome. J gave up 3 bases and V 4 bases, and 6 bases lay outside the gene matches. CDR1 SQVTM and CDR2 ANQGSEA come from the germline V gene. The CDR3 consists of 13 residues. Negative isolation was used for CD8+ and CD4+ T cells and FACS enrichment for TEMRA cells. RNA amounts of roughly 0.5 to 1 ug underwent reverse transcription with random hexamers. TCRdb passed the immunoSEQ multiplex PCR reads through MiXCR, listing each CDR3 protein once. The sample contains around 270,000 distinct CDR3 sequences, over 75% of which appear only once.

Sequenced sample: CD8+ T cells from PBMCs. The chain links TRBV29-1 to TRBJ2-7; TRBD1 matches 7 bases. The receptor was isolated from a human donor with multiple sclerosis. CDR3 loop: CSVVGGQVYEQYF. As DNA, the CDR3 is TGCAGCGTTGTTGGAGGACAGGTCTACGAGCAGTACTTC.